This T cell receptor (beta chain) comes out of a study of cytomegalovirus exposure and HLA in healthy donors. As for the study in general: The early release's HLA-typed donors yielded approximately 81 million unique TCRs. Whole-study results and caveats: Being productive about 87% or about 30% of the time was typical of most TCR beta V segments in an earlier analysis. As immune exposure information, only CMV serostatus was available.

The V gene's germline CDR1 is LGHNA and CDR2 YSLEER. Trimming removed 0 bases from V and 4 bases from J, with 16 bases in between. The length of the CDR3 is 17 residues. This clone was seen ten or more times. The antigen remains unidentified. In the PCR, 60 Vbeta and 13 Jbeta primers were used. Profiled with immunoSEQ multiplex PCR; TCRdb holds only in-frame clones, not every one. The profile covers 150,000 to 180,000 clones, with roughly 74% appearing a single time and roughly 2.8% taken by the ten largest. Material for sequencing was PBMCs. The chain employs TRBV4-3 and TRBJ1-3; D is unresolved. The receptor comes from a man younger than 35 in good health and CMV-seronegative. The CDR3 coding sequence is TGCGCCAGCAGCCAAGATGGGAGCGACTGGGAGGGAAACACCATATATTTT. This sequence encodes CASSQDGSDWEGNTIYF.